This entry concerns a single T cell receptor beta chain. This entry is derived from a study of blood T cell repertoires in COVID-19. Whole-study context: COVID-19 samples from acute and convalescent phases originated in the United States, Italy and Spain. PBMCs, B-cell-depleted T cells, or T cells provided the cDNA or gDNA that made up the material.

Germline CDR1 is ENHRY and CDR2 is SYGVKD. The CDR3 length is 15 residues. With 0 bases removed from V and 5 bases from J, the gap between germline ends came to 11 bases. In the original workflow: Reference gene primers were amplified, and this amplification served to estimate nucleated cell counts. Using immunoSEQ multiplex PCR, the repertoire was profiled, and TCRdb retains in-frame clones only, with some absent. The V and J calls and clone size were taken over from that table, and D and trimming were inferred from the DNA. Among about 220,000 clones listed, about 80% were seen once. The TCR was taken from a woman under 40 who had recovered from COVID-19. The rearrangement links TRBV10-3 to TRBJ2-1; a weak D match, TRBD2 (5 bases). Sequencing was carried out using peripheral blood. CDR3 sequence (DNA): TGTGCCATCAGTGAGTCCACTGGACTTGACAATGAGCAGTTCTTC. It translates to CAISESTGLDNEQFF.